Listed below are T cell receptor beta chains from one sample, sequenced in a study of blood T cell repertoires in COVID-19. Here immunoSEQ multiplex PCR was the method, and the copy in TCRdb shows in-frame clones only, minus some. There are roughly 250,000 clones in the sample; around nine tenths occur only once, and roughly 0.8% lies in the top ten. The source material was peripheral blood. Receptor source: a man aged 30 to 45 with acute or convalescent COVID-19. The CDR3 runs from the conserved cysteine through the conserved F or W. D genes are given only for firm matches. Where a row states a size, it is once, few, many or the class of an expanded clone; other rows omit it.

v_gene	d_gene	j_gene	abundance	CDR3nt	CDR3aa
TRBV3-1/TRBV3-2	TRBD2	TRBJ2-3	NA	TGTGCCAGCAGCCAGGCCGGGACTAGCGGGGGGAGGACAGATACGCAGTATTTT	CASSQAGTSGGRTDTQYF
TRBV2	NA	TRBJ1-5	NA	TGTGCCAGCATGGCAGGAATAAATCAGCCCCAGCATTTT	CASMAGINQPQHF
TRBV4-1	TRBD2	TRBJ2-5	NA	TGCGCCAGCAGCCCCCCTCTAGCGGGATCTTGGGAGACCCAGTACTTC	CASSPPLAGSWETQYF
TRBV5-1	NA	TRBJ2-1	NA	TGCGCCAGCAGCTCGGGGGACCGTGGGAATGAGCAGTTCTTC	CASSSGDRGNEQFF
TRBV9	NA	TRBJ1-6	NA	TGTGCCAGCAGCCCGTCCCCGACAGGATATAATTCACCCCTCCACTTT	CASSPSPTGYNSPLHF
TRBV5-1	TRBD1	TRBJ1-1	NA	TGCGCCAGCAGCTTGTTCGAGGCAGGGGGAGCTTTCTTT	CASSLFEAGGAFF
TRBV9	TRBD1	TRBJ1-1	few	TGTGCCAGCAGCGGCCGGGACAGGGAAGCTTTCTTT	CASSGRDREAFF
TRBV30	TRBD2	TRBJ2-1	NA	TGTGCCTGGAGGGTGGGGGGAAGCGGGAGGGCCACTGAGCAGTTCTTC	CAWRVGGSGRATEQFF
TRBV29-1	NA	TRBJ2-4	NA	TGCAGCGTTGAACCCATAGGGGGAGTAGCCAAAAACATTCAGTACTTC	CSVEPIGGVAKNIQYF
TRBV28	NA	TRBJ1-5	NA	TGTGCCAGCAGTTTATATTACAATCAGCCCCAGCATTTT	CASSLYYNQPQHF
TRBV6-1	NA	TRBJ1-1	NA	TGTGCCAGCAGTGAATACAGAAACACTGAAGCTTTCTTT	CASSEYRNTEAFF
TRBV5-1	NA	TRBJ2-5	NA	TGCGCCAGCAGCTTGGGGAGGGGGCACAACCAAGAGACCCAGTACTTC	CASSLGRGHNQETQYF
TRBV4-1	NA	TRBJ1-1	NA	TGCGCCAGCAGGGTCAAAGGGGGAATCGCTGAAGCTTTCTTT	CASRVKGGIAEAFF
TRBV24-1	NA	TRBJ1-5	NA	TGTGCCACCAGTGATTTGGGACACGATCAGCCCCAGCATTTT	CATSDLGHDQPQHF
TRBV10-2	NA	TRBJ1-2	few	TGCGCCAGCACGGACTCTTCTAACTATGGCTACACCTTC	CASTDSSNYGYTF
TRBV28	NA	TRBJ2-7	NA	TGTGCCAGCAGTTTCCGGGACAACTCCTACGAGCAGTACTTC	CASSFRDNSYEQYF
TRBV19	TRBD1	TRBJ2-5	NA	TGTGCCAGTAGTGCCCGAGGAGGCAGACAGGGGATTCGAGAGACCCAGTACTTC	CASSARGGRQGIRETQYF
TRBV6-5	TRBD1	TRBJ1-2	NA	TGTGCCAGCAGTTACCGGTTCCGGGACAGGGCCTATGGCTACACCTTC	CASSYRFRDRAYGYTF
TRBV20-1	NA	TRBJ1-1	once	TGCAGTGTTATAGTAAACACTGAAGCTTTCTTT	CSVIVNTEAFF
TRBV10-2	NA	TRBJ1-1	NA	TGCGCCACTTTGACAGGAGTGAACACTGAAGCTTTCTTT	CATLTGVNTEAFF
TRBV20-1	NA	TRBJ2-7	NA	TGCAGTGCTCCCTACTACGAGCAGTACTTC	CSAPYYEQYF
TRBV9	TRBD2	TRBJ2-1	NA	TGTGCCAGCAGCGTACTGCTAGCGGGACGATCTGAGCAGTTCTTC	CASSVLLAGRSEQFF
TRBV5-1	NA	TRBJ2-3	NA	TGCGCCAGCCATAGAGGGGGAGGGTTGACAGATACGCAGTATTTT	CASHRGGGLTDTQYF